The present entry profiles one T cell receptor beta chain with its context. This record belongs to a study of blood T cell repertoires in COVID-19. With 5 bases removed from V and 0 bases from J, the gap between germline ends came to 19 bases. This CDR3 contains 17 residues. Germline V gene data show CDR1 as LNHDA and CDR2 as SQIVND (reference sequence). Assay: immunoSEQ multiplex PCR; the TCRdb copy retains only in-frame clones and omits some. The sample lists 100,000 or so clones; about four fifths were seen once. The sequencing sample was made of peripheral blood. This rearrangement joins TRBV19 to TRBJ2-5; a weak D match, TRBD2 (6 bases). This receptor was identified in a woman older than 75 with acute or convalescent COVID-19. The CDR3 nucleotides read TGTGCCAGTAGTCGACGGGGACGGGGACTGTACCAAGAGACCCAGTACTTC. Translated: CASSRRGRGLYQETQYF. Looking up the rest from reference TRBV19 and TRBJ2-5 gives the full variable domain: DGGITQSPKYLFRKEGQNVTLSCEQNLNHDAMYWYRQDPGQGLRLIYYSQIVNDFQKGDIAEGYSVSREKKESFPLTVTSAQKNPTAFYLCASSRRGRGLYQETQYFGPGTRLLVL.